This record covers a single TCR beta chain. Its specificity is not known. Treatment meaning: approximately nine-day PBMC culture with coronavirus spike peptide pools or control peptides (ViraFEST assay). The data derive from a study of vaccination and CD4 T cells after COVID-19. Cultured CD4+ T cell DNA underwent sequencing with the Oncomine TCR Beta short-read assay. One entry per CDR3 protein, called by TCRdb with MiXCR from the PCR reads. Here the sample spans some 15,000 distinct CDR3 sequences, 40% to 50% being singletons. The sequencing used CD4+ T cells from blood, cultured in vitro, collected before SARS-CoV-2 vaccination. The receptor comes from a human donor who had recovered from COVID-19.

CDR3 sequence (DNA): TGTGCCAGCAGTTCACCCCTCTATGGCTACACCTTC. Translating gives CASSSPLYGYTF. The gene calls are TRBV28 and TRBJ1-2; D gene uncertain. The CDR3 covers 12 residues. Looked up from germline, CDR1 is MDHEN and CDR2 is SYDVKM. Trimming stripped 4 bases from V and 4 bases from J, with 7 bases between.